The 20 T cell receptor beta chains given below trace back to one sample, sequenced in a study of blood T cell repertoires in COVID-19. Using immunoSEQ multiplex PCR, the repertoire was profiled, and TCRdb retains in-frame clones only, with some absent. The data hold hundreds of thousands of clones, with around 87% observed a single time. Source material: PBMCs or T cells enriched from blood (not recorded which). The receptors stem from a woman aged 45-59 years who had recovered from COVID-19.

V and J are TRBV2 and TRBJ1-3; perhaps TRBD1 as D (6 bases). Germline CDR1 is SNHLY and CDR2 is FYNNEI. V lost 6 bases, J lost 0 bases, and 12 bases lay in between. CDR3 length: 15 amino acids. In DNA form, the CDR3 reads TGTGCCAGCAGCACAGGACAGAGCTCTGGAAACACCATATATTTT. Translating gives CASSTGQSSGNTIYF.

This clone has only a few counts. The chain links TRBV28 to TRBJ1-5; D is possibly TRBD1 (6 bases). Between the trimmed V and J ends, which lost 2 bases and 2 bases, there was a span of 13 bases. The CDR3 runs to 16 residues. The V gene's germline CDR1 is MDHEN and CDR2 SYDVKM. The chain's CDR3 is CASSLLSGGGNQPQHF. The CDR3, as DNA: TGTGCCAGCAGTTTACTCTCGGGGGGCGGCAATCAGCCCCAGCATTTT.

The chain joins TRBV28 to TRBJ1-1; the D is unclear. Looked up from germline, CDR1 is MDHEN and CDR2 is SYDVKM. V dropped 1 base and J dropped 3 bases, with 3 bases sitting between them. The CDR3 runs to 12 residues. The CDR3 sequence: CASSLSDTEAFF. Here the CDR3 DNA reads TGTGCCAGCAGTTTATCGGACACTGAAGCTTTCTTT.

The genes are TRBV19 and TRBJ2-3; tentative D call: TRBD2 (6 bases). Germline V gene data show CDR1 as LNHDA and CDR2 as SQIVND (reference sequence). Trimming pared 2 bases from V and 5 bases from J, leaving 8 bases between. There are 13 residues in the CDR3. In DNA form, the CDR3 reads TGTGCCAGTAGTATACAGGGAGGAGATACGCAGTATTTT. It specifies CASSIQGGDTQYF.

A single count supports this clone. CDR3 residues: CATSRTATSGAQDTQYF. CDR3 nucleotides: TGTGCCACCAGCAGAACTGCGACTAGCGGAGCTCAAGATACGCAGTATTTT. This chain connects TRBV15 to TRBJ2-3; 9 bases agree with TRBD2. Unmatched junction bases numbered 11, after V lost 2 bases and J lost 5 bases. In germline, CDR1 is LNHNV, CDR2 YYDKDF (reference sequence). CDR3 length: 17 residues.

V usage is TRBV5-1 and J usage is TRBJ1-4, with TRBD1 matching 8 bases. Germline CDR1 SGHRS, CDR2 YFSETQ. The trim removed 7 bases at V and 4 bases at J, leaving 6 bases unmatched. This CDR3 spans 14 amino acids. The CDR3 region is CASGGTGGNEKLFF. In DNA form, the CDR3 reads TGCGCCAGCGGGGGGACAGGAGGTAATGAAAAACTGTTTTTT.

This rearrangement joins TRBV19 to TRBJ1-2, with 7 bases lining up with TRBD1. V shed 4 bases and J 8 bases; nucleotides not matched to a gene: 16. Germline V lookup: CDR1 LNHDA, CDR2 SQIVND (reference sequence). CDR3 length: 16 residues. CDR3 sequence (DNA): TGTGCCAGTAGTAGTGAACGGACAGGCCGCCTGAGGGGCTACACCTTC. Protein sequence: CASSSERTGRLRGYTF.

In this sample, this clone turned up a few times. The chain employs TRBV6-2 or TRBV6-3 and TRBJ2-7; D ambiguous. The CDR3 extends over 14 amino acids. V dropped 0 bases and J dropped 0 bases, with 6 bases sitting between them. Germline values: CDR1 MNHEY, CDR2 SVGEGT. The CDR3 DNA reads TGTGCCAGCAGTTACTCACAGAGCTCCTACGAGCAGTACTTC. This gives the protein CASSYSQSSYEQYF.

This clone was found once. The junction differs from germline at one of its ends, possibly a read error. The genes are TRBV9 and TRBJ2-3; 11 nucleotides align to TRBD2. This CDR3 has 16 residues. The germline V gene has CDR1 SGDLS and CDR2 YYNGEE. CDR3 sequence reads: CASSNLLAGGTHTQYF. CDR3 nucleotides: TGTGCCAGCAGCAACCTTCTAGCGGGAGGCACACATACGCAGTATTTT.

The chain has TRBV9 and TRBJ2-3; TRBD2 matches at 12 bases. This CDR3 region has 16 residues. CDR1 is SGDLS, CDR2 YYNGEE, per germline. Trimming cost V 2 bases and J 4 bases; bases outside gene matches: 5. The CDR3 reads CASSVTSGSSSDTQYF. In DNA, the CDR3 is TGTGCCAGCAGCGTGACTAGCGGGAGTTCCTCAGATACGCAGTATTTT.

The count of this clone is one. The chain links TRBV6-5 to TRBJ1-6, with D perhaps TRBD1 (6 bases). Germline-derived CDR1 and CDR2 are MNHEY and SVGAGI. V was pared by 7 bases and J by 7 bases, with 17 bases between. The CDR3 runs 15 residues. Here the CDR3 reads CASTLNRVANSPLHF. The CDR3 DNA reads as TGTGCCAGCACCTTGAACAGGGTCGCGAATTCACCCCTCCACTTT.

This rearrangement joins TRBV2 to TRBJ1-2; 9 bases align to TRBD1. The ends lost 4 bases at V and 9 bases at J; junction bases unmatched: 9. This CDR3 is built from 14 residues. CDR1 SNHLY and CDR2 FYNNEI come from the germline V gene. CDR3 coding DNA: TGTGCCAGCAGTGTCTCACAGGGGGCGTATAGCTACACCTTC. Its protein is CASSVSQGAYSYTF.

DNA for the CDR3: TGCGCCAGCAGCCAAGACAAAGGGGACTCTGGAAACACCATATATTTT. Amino acids: CASSQDKGDSGNTIYF. This sequence joins TRBV4-3 and TRBJ1-3; possibly TRBD1 for D (5 bases). V lost 0 bases, J lost 0 bases, and 9 bases lay in between. Germline CDR1 and CDR2: LGHNA and YSLEER. The CDR3 is made up of 16 amino acids.

The chain is built from TRBV9 and TRBJ1-6, with unresolved D. V shed 1 base and J shed 14 bases, with 13 bases lying between them. The CDR3 spans 13 residues. Per germline, CDR1 SGDLS and CDR2 YYNGEE. The CDR3 is CASSVPGGGALHF. The CDR3 DNA is TGTGCCAGCAGCGTACCTGGAGGAGGCGCCCTCCACTTT.

The rearrangement uses TRBV29-1 and TRBJ1-4; TRBD1 might be the D (6 bases). CDR3 size: 12 residues. Deletions cut 4 bases from V and 8 bases from J, with 11 bases between. Germline V gene sequence: CDR1 SQVTM, CDR2 ANQGSEA. The CDR3, as DNA: TGCAGCGTTGGCCAGGGGAACGAAAAACTGTTTTTT. It is translated as CSVGQGNEKLFF. Drawing the rest from reference TRBV29-1 and TRBJ1-4, the complete variable domain is SAVISQKPSRDICQRGTSLTIQCQVDSQVTMMFWYRQQPGQSLTLIATANQGSEATYESGFVIDKFPISRPNLTFSTLTVSNMSPEDSSIYLCSVGQGNEKLFFGSGTQLSVL.

The chain links TRBV7-3 to TRBJ2-3, with D perhaps TRBD2 (5 bases). The CDR3 has 14 amino acids. From germline, CDR1 is SGHTA and CDR2 FQGTGA. Trimming shortened V by 3 bases and J by 6 bases, and 13 bases separated the two germline ends. The chain's CDR3 is CASSFGLAGDTQYF. Here the CDR3 DNA reads TGTGCCAGCAGCTTCGGTCTAGCAGGCGATACGCAGTATTTT.

CDR3 nucleotides: TGCGCCAGCAGCTTGTACCTTAGTTCGGAGTATGGCTACACCTTC. It encodes CASSLYLSSEYGYTF. This chain uses TRBV5-1 with TRBJ1-2, with unresolved D. Germline loops: CDR1 SGHRS, CDR2 YFSETQ. The V and J ends lost 1 base and 5 bases respectively, with 15 bases between them. There are 15 residues in the CDR3.

The chain couples TRBV4-2 to TRBJ2-1, with a tentative D call TRBD1 (6 bases). This CDR3 has 13 amino acids. V lost 0 bases to trimming and J lost 9 bases, with 9 bases between them. Germline V gene data show CDR1 as LGHNA and CDR2 as YNFKEQ. The CDR3 DNA reads TGTGCCAGCAGCCAAGATGGGGGCGGTGAGCAGTTCTTC. Its protein is CASSQDGGGEQFF.

The chain is built from TRBV7-8 and TRBJ2-5; 7 bases are shared with TRBD2. J lost 3 bases, V lost 4 bases, and 8 bases had no gene match. CDR3 size: 15 residues. Germline V gives CDR1 SGHVS, CDR2 FQNEAQ. CDR3 bases: TGTGCCAGCAGCTATCGGACTAGAGCGGAAGAGACCCAGTACTTC. Its protein is CASSYRTRAEETQYF.

The V gene is TRBV27, the J gene TRBJ2-7; the match to TRBD2 covers 9 bases. Germline V CDR1 and CDR2: MNHEY, SMNVEV (reference sequence). Trimming at V came to 6 bases and at J to 4 bases, leaving 7 bases not matched to a gene. CDR3 length: 14 residues. The CDR3 protein is CASSPAGGSYEQYF. DNA for the CDR3: TGTGCCAGCAGCCCAGCGGGAGGATCTTACGAGCAGTACTTC.